This is a list of T cell receptor beta chains from one sample in a study of T cells in localized non-small cell lung cancer. Data came from immunoSEQ multiplex PCR; TCRdb stores just in-frame clones and leaves some out. Of around 100,000 clones in the sample, about nine tenths were seen once. Sequences were derived from peripheral blood, sampled before any cancer treatment. These receptors all stem from a man aged 40 to 75 with stage I squamous cell lung carcinoma. The CDR3 runs from the conserved cysteine through the conserved F or W. The order of the fields is V gene, D gene, J gene, CDR3 length, clone size, CDR3 DNA, CDR3 protein. D genes are given only for firm matches. Clone size is not always given. Where it is, it says once, few, many or a class for expanded clones.

v_gene: TRBV28
d_gene: TRBD1
j_gene: TRBJ2-3
len: 12
abundance: -
CDR3nt: TGTGCAGGGGGCAGGAGCACAGATACGCAGTATTTT
CDR3aa: CAGGRSTDTQYF

v_gene: TRBV5-4
d_gene: -
j_gene: TRBJ2-3
len: 13
abundance: -
CDR3nt: TGTGCCAGCAGCCGGGACAATCAAGCTACGCAGTATTTT
CDR3aa: CASSRDNQATQYF

v_gene: TRBV6-5
d_gene: -
j_gene: TRBJ1-2
len: 14
abundance: -
CDR3nt: TGTGCCAGCAGCGACAGACCGACCAACTATGGCTACACCTTC
CDR3aa: CASSDRPTNYGYTF

v_gene: TRBV9
d_gene: TRBD2
j_gene: TRBJ2-1
len: 16
abundance: -
CDR3nt: TGTGCCAGCAGCGCACAGCTAGCGGGGGGCCCCAATGAGCAGTTCTTC
CDR3aa: CASSAQLAGGPNEQFF

v_gene: TRBV15
d_gene: -
j_gene: TRBJ2-2
len: 12
abundance: -
CDR3nt: TGTGCCACCAGCAGATACAGGGAAGAGCTGTTTTTT
CDR3aa: CATSRYREELFF

v_gene: TRBV5-1
d_gene: -
j_gene: TRBJ2-7
len: 13
abundance: -
CDR3nt: TGCGCCAGCAGCTCTATGACCCTAGGCGAGCAGTACTTC
CDR3aa: CASSSMTLGEQYF

v_gene: TRBV11-2
d_gene: -
j_gene: TRBJ2-1
len: 15
abundance: -
CDR3nt: TGTGCCAGCAGCTTAGACCTTGGGACGGGAAATGAGCAGTTCTTC
CDR3aa: CASSLDLGTGNEQFF

v_gene: TRBV7-9
d_gene: -
j_gene: TRBJ1-1
len: 11
abundance: -
CDR3nt: TGTGCCAGCAGGGCGGACTCTGAAGCTTTCTTT
CDR3aa: CASRADSEAFF

v_gene: TRBV19
d_gene: -
j_gene: TRBJ2-1
len: 14
abundance: -
CDR3nt: TGTGCCAGTAGCGACAGTGACCTGTACAATGAGCAGTTCTTC
CDR3aa: CASSDSDLYNEQFF

v_gene: TRBV10-3
d_gene: TRBD2
j_gene: TRBJ2-3
len: 15
abundance: -
CDR3nt: TGTGCCATCAGTATGGGACTAGCGGGGGAAGATACGCAGTATTTT
CDR3aa: CAISMGLAGEDTQYF

v_gene: TRBV27
d_gene: TRBD2
j_gene: TRBJ2-3
len: 15
abundance: -
CDR3nt: TGTGCCACCCTGACTAGCGGGGGTGGTACAGATACGCAGTATTTT
CDR3aa: CATLTSGGGTDTQYF

v_gene: TRBV2
d_gene: TRBD2
j_gene: TRBJ2-1
len: 17
abundance: -
CDR3nt: TGTGCCAGCGTTAGCGGGGGGCCGTTTAGCTCCTACAATGAGCAGTTCTTC
CDR3aa: CASVSGGPFSSYNEQFF

v_gene: TRBV12-5
d_gene: -
j_gene: TRBJ1-2
len: 14
abundance: once
CDR3nt: TGTGCTAGTGGCCTTGGGGGGGCGGCTGGTGGCTACACCTTC
CDR3aa: CASGLGGAAGGYTF

v_gene: TRBV7-8
d_gene: -
j_gene: TRBJ2-7
len: 19
abundance: -
CDR3nt: TGTGCCAGCAGCGATCTAACCCTTACCGGGACACTTCCTTCCTACGAGCAGTACTTC
CDR3aa: CASSDLTLTGTLPSYEQYF

v_gene: TRBV2
d_gene: -
j_gene: TRBJ1-4
len: 15
abundance: -
CDR3nt: TGTGCCAGCAGCCTGAGACAGCTATATAATGAAAAACTGTTTTTT
CDR3aa: CASSLRQLYNEKLFF

v_gene: TRBV4-2
d_gene: TRBD1
j_gene: TRBJ1-1
len: 15
abundance: -
CDR3nt: TGTGCCAGCGGACCAGTACAGGGGGCTAACACTGAAGCTTTCTTT
CDR3aa: CASGPVQGANTEAFF

v_gene: TRBV5-1
d_gene: TRBD1
j_gene: TRBJ2-1
len: 13
abundance: -
CDR3nt: TGCGCCAGCAAGATCGGGACAGACAATGAGCAGTTCTTC
CDR3aa: CASKIGTDNEQFF

v_gene: TRBV14
d_gene: -
j_gene: TRBJ1-2
len: 14
abundance: -
CDR3nt: TGTGCCAGCAGCCAACTGGACAGACTCTATGGCTACACCTTC
CDR3aa: CASSQLDRLYGYTF

v_gene: TRBV7-3
d_gene: -
j_gene: TRBJ2-6
len: 17
abundance: -
CDR3nt: TGTGCCAGCAGCCCCCTCTCGCCCTTCTCTGGGGCCAACGTCCTGACTTTC
CDR3aa: CASSPLSPFSGANVLTF

v_gene: TRBV7-2
d_gene: -
j_gene: TRBJ2-5
len: 15
abundance: -
CDR3nt: TGTGCCAGCAGCAACAGACAGGCGTACCAAGAGACCCAGTACTTC
CDR3aa: CASSNRQAYQETQYF

v_gene: TRBV25-1
d_gene: -
j_gene: TRBJ1-4
len: 14
abundance: -
CDR3nt: TGTGCCAGCAGTGAATGGCCCCCGGGTGAAAAACTGTTTTTT
CDR3aa: CASSEWPPGEKLFF

v_gene: TRBV5-1
d_gene: -
j_gene: TRBJ2-3
len: 15
abundance: -
CDR3nt: TGCGCCAGCAGCCTGCCGGGACTTTCCACAGATACGCAGTATTTT
CDR3aa: CASSLPGLSTDTQYF

v_gene: TRBV7-6
d_gene: -
j_gene: TRBJ1-1
len: 13
abundance: -
CDR3nt: TGTGCCAGCAGTTTGAATACAAACACTGAAGCTTTCTTT
CDR3aa: CASSLNTNTEAFF

v_gene: TRBV7-8
d_gene: -
j_gene: TRBJ1-3
len: 15
abundance: -
CDR3nt: TGTGCCAGCAGCTTACGGGAAACGGGTGGAAACACCATATATTTT
CDR3aa: CASSLRETGGNTIYF

v_gene: TRBV7-9
d_gene: -
j_gene: TRBJ1-2
len: 14
abundance: -
CDR3nt: TGTGCCAGCAGCCCGCGGACAGCCTTCTATGGCTACACCTTC
CDR3aa: CASSPRTAFYGYTF

v_gene: TRBV29-1
d_gene: TRBD2
j_gene: TRBJ2-1
len: 13
abundance: -
CDR3nt: TGCAGCGTTGATCGCGGGGGGGCGGGTGAGCAGTTCTTC
CDR3aa: CSVDRGGAGEQFF

v_gene: TRBV27
d_gene: -
j_gene: TRBJ2-7
len: 13
abundance: once
CDR3nt: TGTGCCAGTGCAGGGCGCGGGCCCTACGAGCAGTACTTC
CDR3aa: CASAGRGPYEQYF

v_gene: TRBV28
d_gene: TRBD1
j_gene: TRBJ1-1
len: 14
abundance: -
CDR3nt: TGTGCCAGCACACTAAGTTTCGGGGACAGACATGCTTTCTTT
CDR3aa: CASTLSFGDRHAFF

v_gene: TRBV11-2
d_gene: TRBD1
j_gene: TRBJ2-5
len: 16
abundance: -
CDR3nt: TGTGCCAGCAGCTTAGATGGGGGACAGGGCCAAGAGACCCAGTACTTC
CDR3aa: CASSLDGGQGQETQYF

v_gene: TRBV7-8
d_gene: -
j_gene: TRBJ1-5
len: 18
abundance: -
CDR3nt: TGTGCCAGCAGCTTAGGGGCAGGGTCGGGATTTAGCAATCAGCCCCAGCATTTT
CDR3aa: CASSLGAGSGFSNQPQHF

v_gene: TRBV2
d_gene: -
j_gene: TRBJ1-2
len: 13
abundance: -
CDR3nt: TGTGCCAGCAGTTGGACTCTTAACTATGGCTACACCTTC
CDR3aa: CASSWTLNYGYTF

v_gene: TRBV5-1
d_gene: -
j_gene: TRBJ2-5
len: 14
abundance: -
CDR3nt: TGCGCCAGCAGCTTACAGGGCTCAGAAGAGACCCAGTACTTC
CDR3aa: CASSLQGSEETQYF

v_gene: TRBV27
d_gene: -
j_gene: TRBJ1-2
len: 14
abundance: -
CDR3nt: TGTGCCAGCAGTTTAAAAGGGAAGGACTATGGCTACACCTTC
CDR3aa: CASSLKGKDYGYTF

v_gene: TRBV7-2
d_gene: TRBD1
j_gene: TRBJ1-1
len: 16
abundance: -
CDR3nt: TGTGCCAGCAGCCCGAAAACCGGGACAGGGAACACTGAAGCTTTCTTT
CDR3aa: CASSPKTGTGNTEAFF

v_gene: TRBV27
d_gene: -
j_gene: TRBJ1-1
len: 14
abundance: few
CDR3nt: TGTGCCAGCAGTCCCCTAGGGAGGATCACTGAAGCTTTCTTT
CDR3aa: CASSPLGRITEAFF

v_gene: TRBV6-5
d_gene: -
j_gene: TRBJ1-2
len: 11
abundance: -
CDR3nt: TGTGCCAGCGGGGCTGGGGGAGGCTACACCTTC
CDR3aa: CASGAGGGYTF

v_gene: TRBV5-4
d_gene: -
j_gene: TRBJ1-1
len: 15
abundance: -
CDR3nt: TGTGCCACCTGGCTAAGAGGGGGGAGGGACACTGAAGCTTTCTTT
CDR3aa: CATWLRGGRDTEAFF

v_gene: TRBV7-9
d_gene: -
j_gene: TRBJ1-3
len: 15
abundance: -
CDR3nt: TGTGCCAGCAGCGCAAACGTGCCTACCGGAAACACCATATATTTT
CDR3aa: CASSANVPTGNTIYF

v_gene: TRBV2
d_gene: -
j_gene: TRBJ1-1
len: 13
abundance: once
CDR3nt: TGTGCCAGTGGGACCGCCGGGAACACTGAAGCTTTCTTT
CDR3aa: CASGTAGNTEAFF

v_gene: TRBV4-2
d_gene: TRBD2
j_gene: TRBJ2-1
len: 17
abundance: -
CDR3nt: TGTGCCAGCAGCGGAACTGGCGGGGGGGACTCCTACAATGAGCAGTTCTTC
CDR3aa: CASSGTGGGDSYNEQFF

v_gene: TRBV18
d_gene: -
j_gene: TRBJ1-1
len: 15
abundance: -
CDR3nt: TGTGCCAGCTCACCAAGGTCAGTTAGGACCACTGAAGCTTTCTTT
CDR3aa: CASSPRSVRTTEAFF

v_gene: TRBV5-1
d_gene: TRBD1
j_gene: TRBJ2-4
len: 16
abundance: -
CDR3nt: TGCGCCAGCAGCTTGGAAACAGGGGGCCTCAAAAACATTCAGTACTTC
CDR3aa: CASSLETGGLKNIQYF

v_gene: TRBV10-3
d_gene: -
j_gene: TRBJ2-2
len: 13
abundance: -
CDR3nt: TGTGCCATCAGTCCAATGAACACCGGGGAGCTGTTTTTT
CDR3aa: CAISPMNTGELFF